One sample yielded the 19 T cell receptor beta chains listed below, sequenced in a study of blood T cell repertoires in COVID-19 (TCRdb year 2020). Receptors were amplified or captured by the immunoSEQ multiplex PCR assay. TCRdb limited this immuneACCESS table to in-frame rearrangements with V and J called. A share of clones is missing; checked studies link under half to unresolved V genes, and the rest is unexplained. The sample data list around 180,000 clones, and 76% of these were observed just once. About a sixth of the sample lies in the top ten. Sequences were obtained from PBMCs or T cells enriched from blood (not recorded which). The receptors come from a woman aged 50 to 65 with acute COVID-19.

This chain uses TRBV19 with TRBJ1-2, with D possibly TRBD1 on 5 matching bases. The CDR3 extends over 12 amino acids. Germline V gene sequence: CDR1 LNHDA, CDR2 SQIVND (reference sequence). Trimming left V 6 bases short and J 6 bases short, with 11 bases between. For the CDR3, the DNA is TGTGCCAGTAGGAGGACAACCCATGGCTACACCTTC. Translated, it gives CASRRTTHGYTF.

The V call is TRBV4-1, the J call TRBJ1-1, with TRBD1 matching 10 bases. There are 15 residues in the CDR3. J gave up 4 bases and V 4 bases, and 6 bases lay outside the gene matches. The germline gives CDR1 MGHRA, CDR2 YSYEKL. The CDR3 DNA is TGCGCCAGCAGCCCCACGGGGACAGGGGTCACTGAAGCTTTCTTT. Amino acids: CASSPTGTGVTEAFF.

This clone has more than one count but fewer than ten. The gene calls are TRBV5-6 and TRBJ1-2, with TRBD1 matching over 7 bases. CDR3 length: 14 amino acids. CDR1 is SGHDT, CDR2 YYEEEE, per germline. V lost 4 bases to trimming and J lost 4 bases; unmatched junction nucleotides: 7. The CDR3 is CASSTRTGSYGYTF. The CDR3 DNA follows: TGTGCCAGCAGCACCCGGACAGGTTCCTATGGCTACACCTTC. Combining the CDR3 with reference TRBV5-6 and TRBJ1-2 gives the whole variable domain DAGVTQSPTHLIKTRGQQVTLRCSPKSGHDTVSWYQQALGQGPQFIFQYYEEEERQRGNFPDRFSGHQFPNYSSELNVNALLLGDSALYLCASSTRTGSYGYTFGSGTRLTVV.

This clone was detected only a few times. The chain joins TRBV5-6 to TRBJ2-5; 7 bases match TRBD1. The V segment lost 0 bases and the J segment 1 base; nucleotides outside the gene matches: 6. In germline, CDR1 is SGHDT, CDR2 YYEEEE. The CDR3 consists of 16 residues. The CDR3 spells CASSLDRGNLQETQYF. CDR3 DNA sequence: TGTGCCAGCAGCTTGGACAGGGGAAATCTCCAAGAGACCCAGTACTTC.

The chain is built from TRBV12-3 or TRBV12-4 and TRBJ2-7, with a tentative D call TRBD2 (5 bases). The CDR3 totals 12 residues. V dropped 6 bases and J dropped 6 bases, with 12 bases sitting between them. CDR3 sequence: CASSISGSEQYV. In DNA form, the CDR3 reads TGTGCCAGCAGCATATCGGGGAGCGAGCAGTACGTC.

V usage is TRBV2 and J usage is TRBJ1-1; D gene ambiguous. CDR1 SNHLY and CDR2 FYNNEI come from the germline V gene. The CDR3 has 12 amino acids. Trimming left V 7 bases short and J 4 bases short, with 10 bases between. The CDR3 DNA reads TGTGCCAGCAACCCCCGGAGCACTGAAGCTTTCTTT. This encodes CASNPRSTEAFF.

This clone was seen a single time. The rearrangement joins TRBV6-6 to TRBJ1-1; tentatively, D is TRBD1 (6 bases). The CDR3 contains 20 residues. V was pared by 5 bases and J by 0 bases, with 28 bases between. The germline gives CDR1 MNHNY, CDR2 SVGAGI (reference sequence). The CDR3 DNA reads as TGTGCCAGCAGTCTGCCCGGAACGACAGGACAATACTTCATGAACACTGAAGCTTTCTTT. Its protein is CASSLPGTTGQYFMNTEAFF.

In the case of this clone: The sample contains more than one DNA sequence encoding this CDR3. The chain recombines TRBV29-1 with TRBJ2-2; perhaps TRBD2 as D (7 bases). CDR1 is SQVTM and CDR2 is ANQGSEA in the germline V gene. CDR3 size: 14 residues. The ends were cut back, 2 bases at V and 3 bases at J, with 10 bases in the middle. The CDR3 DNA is TGCAGCGTTGAAAGGGGGGGATACACCGGGGAGCTGTTTTTT. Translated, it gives CSVERGGYTGELFF.

DNA for the CDR3: TGTGCCAGCAGCCTCCAGGGGACCCTCTCTGGAAACACCATATATTTT. Its protein is CASSLQGTLSGNTIYF. The V and J genes are TRBV7-2 and TRBJ1-3, with TRBD1 as a possible D gene (6 bases). The ends were cut back, 5 bases at V and 0 bases at J, with 14 bases in the middle. Germline lookup yields CDR1 SGHTA and CDR2 FQGNSA. The CDR3 runs to 16 residues.

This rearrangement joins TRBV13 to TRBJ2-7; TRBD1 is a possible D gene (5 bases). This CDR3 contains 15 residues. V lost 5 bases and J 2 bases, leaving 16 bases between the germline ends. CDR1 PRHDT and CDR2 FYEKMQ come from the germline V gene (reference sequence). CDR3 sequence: CASSTGRGSTYEQYV. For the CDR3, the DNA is TGTGCCAGCAGCACAGGAAGGGGTTCAACCTACGAGCAGTACGTC.

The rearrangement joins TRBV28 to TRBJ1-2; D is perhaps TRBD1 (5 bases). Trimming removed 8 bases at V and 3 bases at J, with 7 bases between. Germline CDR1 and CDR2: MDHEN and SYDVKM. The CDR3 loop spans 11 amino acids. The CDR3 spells CASQGDYGYTF. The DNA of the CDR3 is TGTGCCAGCCAAGGGGACTATGGCTACACCTTC.

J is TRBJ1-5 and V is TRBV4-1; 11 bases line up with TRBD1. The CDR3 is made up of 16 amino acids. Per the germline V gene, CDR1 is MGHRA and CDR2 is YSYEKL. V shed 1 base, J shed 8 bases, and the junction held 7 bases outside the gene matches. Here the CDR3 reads CASSQGGQGAWEPQHF. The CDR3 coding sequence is TGCGCCAGCAGCCAAGGTGGACAGGGGGCGTGGGAGCCCCAGCATTTT.

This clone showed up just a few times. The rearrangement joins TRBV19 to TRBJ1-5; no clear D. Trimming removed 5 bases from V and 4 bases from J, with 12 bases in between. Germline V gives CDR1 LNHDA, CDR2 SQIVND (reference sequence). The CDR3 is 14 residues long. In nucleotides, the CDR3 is TGTGCCAGTAGTGCCCGGACGGGGAATCAGCCCCAGCATTTT. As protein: CASSARTGNQPQHF.

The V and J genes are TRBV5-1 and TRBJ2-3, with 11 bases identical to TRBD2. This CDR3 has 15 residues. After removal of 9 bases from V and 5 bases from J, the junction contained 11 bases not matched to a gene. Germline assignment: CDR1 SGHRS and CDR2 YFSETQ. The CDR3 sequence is CATQASGGRVDTQYF. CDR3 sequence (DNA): TGCGCCACTCAGGCTAGCGGGGGGCGTGTAGATACGCAGTATTTT.

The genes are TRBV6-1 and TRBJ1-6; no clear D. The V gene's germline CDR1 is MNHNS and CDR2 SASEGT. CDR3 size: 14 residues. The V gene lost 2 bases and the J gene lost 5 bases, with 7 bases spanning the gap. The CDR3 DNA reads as TGTGCCAGCAGTGAAAGGAGGGATAATTCACCCCTCCACTTT. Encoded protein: CASSERRDNSPLHF.

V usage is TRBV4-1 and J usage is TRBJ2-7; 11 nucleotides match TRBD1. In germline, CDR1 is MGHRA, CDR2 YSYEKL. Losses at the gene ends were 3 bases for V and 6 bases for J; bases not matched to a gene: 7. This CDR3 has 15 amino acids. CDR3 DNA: TGCGCCAGCAGCCACGGGACAGGGGGTCTCACCGAGCAGTACGTC. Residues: CASSHGTGGLTEQYV.

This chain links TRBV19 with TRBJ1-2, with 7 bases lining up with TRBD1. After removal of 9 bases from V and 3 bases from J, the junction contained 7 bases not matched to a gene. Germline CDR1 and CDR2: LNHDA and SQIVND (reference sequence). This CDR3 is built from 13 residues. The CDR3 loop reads CASARDRDYGYTF. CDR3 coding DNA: TGTGCCAGCGCCCGGGACAGAGACTATGGCTACACCTTC.

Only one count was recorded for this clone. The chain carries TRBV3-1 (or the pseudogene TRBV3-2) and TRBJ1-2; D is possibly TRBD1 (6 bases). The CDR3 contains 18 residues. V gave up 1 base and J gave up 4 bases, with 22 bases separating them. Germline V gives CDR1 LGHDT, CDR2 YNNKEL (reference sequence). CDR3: CASSQVQITGRRGYGYTF. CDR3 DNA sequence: TGTGCCAGCAGCCAAGTACAAATTACAGGGCGACGGGGCTATGGCTACACCTTC.

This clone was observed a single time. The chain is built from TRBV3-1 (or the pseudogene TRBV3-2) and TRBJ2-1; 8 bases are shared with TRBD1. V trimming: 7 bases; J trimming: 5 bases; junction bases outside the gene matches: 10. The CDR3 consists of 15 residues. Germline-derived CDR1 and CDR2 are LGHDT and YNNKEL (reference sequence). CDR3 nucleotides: TGTGCCAGCAAGCCGAGGGACAGGCTGGACAATGAGCAGTTCTTC. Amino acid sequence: CASKPRDRLDNEQFF.